Below, one TCR beta chain is given with its context. In the original processing: Reference gene primers were amplified, and this amplification served to estimate nucleated cell counts. Measured with immunoSEQ multiplex PCR; TCRdb has only the in-frame clones, and not every one. The V and J calls and clone size are taken from that table; D and trimming were inferred from the DNA. This table holds some 150,000 clones, more than 75% found once. These data belong to a study of blood T cell repertoires in COVID-19. At the level of the study: Samples came from the United States, Italy and Spain, spanning acute and convalescent COVID-19.

The V and J ends lost 4 bases and 4 bases, in that order; junction bases with no gene match: 2. The CDR3 runs 13 residues. CDR1 is SGHRS and CDR2 is YFSETQ in the germline V gene. The origin of this receptor is a man in his fifties or sixties with active or convalescent COVID-19. Sample: peripheral blood. The J gene is TRBJ1-5, the V gene TRBV5-1; the match to TRBD1 covers 7 bases. The CDR3 sequence: CASSGGQNQPQHF. The CDR3 region has the DNA TGCGCCAGCAGCGGGGGACAGAATCAGCCCCAGCATTTT.